The sequence of this T cell receptor beta chain was determined in a study of neurological immune-mediated disorders. The study's findings and limits: No expanded-clone CDR3 amino acid sequence recurred across subjects, suggesting private TCR-beta repertoires.

Germline CDR1 DFQATT, CDR2 SNEGSKA (reference sequence). V dropped 6 bases and J dropped 6; count of bases not matched to a gene: 21. The CDR3 sequence is 18 residues long. Each TCR transcript was tagged with a 10-nucleotide random UMI during 5'RACE. TCRdb re-called the 5' RACE reads through MiXCR, storing one row per CDR3 protein. The sample contains 33,000 or so distinct CDR3 sequences, about 7% of which appear only once. This clonotype appeared many times. Its specificity is unknown. Sequencing was done on a sample of PBMCs. The source of this sequence is a woman aged 35 to 49 in good health. The J gene is TRBJ2-1, the V gene TRBV20-1; 9 bases line up with TRBD2. The CDR3 coding sequence is TGCAGTGCCCCCGGGGATGGCGGGAGGGCCGCAACGTTCAATGAGCAGTTCTTC. It translates to CSAPGDGGRAATFNEQFF.